A selection of T cell receptor beta chains follows, all from one sample in a study of T cells expressing NK-cell markers. No DNA is given; TCRdb re-called the 5' RACE reads and lists each CDR3 protein once. This listing includes fewer than 400,000 distinct CDR3 sequences. The source material was blood T cells: a sorted CD56 or NKG2C T cell subset, CD4+ or CD8+ T cells, or bulk PBMC T cells (not recorded which). These receptor sequences come from a man aged 18 to 69 in good health. Both conserved end residues are part of each CDR3. The size field is filled for only some rows; it gives once, few, many or a size class.

clone_size j_call v_call cdr3_aa
- TRBJ2-7 TRBV19 CASSDRDRASYEQYF
- TRBJ2-1 TRBV15 CATSRKLLVETGNEQFF
- TRBJ2-2 TRBV20-1 CSAQQAENTGELFF
- TRBJ2-1 TRBV5-6 CASSLAFSGGAREQFF
- TRBJ2-7 TRBV15 CATSRKYPGQGGYEQYF
- TRBJ2-7 TRBV6-2/TRBV6-3 CASSSTGTARPYEQYF
- TRBJ1-2 TRBV27 CASSLFGAERGYTF
- TRBJ1-3 TRBV11-2 CASTTQGAGNTIYF
- TRBJ2-1 TRBV7-3 CASSLTVSSDASYNEQFF
- TRBJ2-2 TRBV7-2 CASSLGNKAGNTGELFF
- TRBJ2-2 TRBV7-3 CASSLQGAVTGELFF
- TRBJ1-2 TRBV19 CASLKRLRPQANYGYTF
- TRBJ2-5 TRBV15 CATSTLDSPETQYF
- TRBJ2-1 TRBV18 CASSRTSGDYNEQFF
- TRBJ2-2 TRBV12-5 CASGSRGRDTGELFF
- TRBJ1-4 TRBV11-2 CASSLDVLGATQGKLFF
- TRBJ1-2 TRBV15 CATSRESTSTADYGYTF
- TRBJ1-1 TRBV6-1 CASKAGTGRLLNTEAFF
- TRBJ1-2 TRBV28 CASSPPGGVGYGYTF
- TRBJ1-2 TRBV12-3/TRBV12-4 CASSLALLGSRFVYGYTF
- TRBJ2-3 TRBV12-3/TRBV12-4 CASTLGGAGADTQYF
medium-sized TRBJ1-1 TRBV20-1 CSARLGGNTEAFF
- TRBJ2-7 TRBV12-3/TRBV12-4 CASSRDFQLYEQYF
- TRBJ2-7 TRBV19 CASSKTGGEAYEQYF
- TRBJ2-5 TRBV19 CASSMSPSQETQYF
- TRBJ2-7 TRBV11-2 CASSQGTSGGPEQYF
- TRBJ2-5 TRBV7-9 CASSLGERRLQETQYF
- TRBJ2-3 TRBV24-1 CATSEWGSGRTDTQYF
- TRBJ2-7 TRBV20-1 CSADRGPLREEQYF